These 3 T cell receptor beta chains were all obtained from the same sample, sequenced in a study of chemoradiotherapy in HPV16-positive cancers. Clones were sequenced by immunoSEQ multiplex PCR, and TCRdb holds only the in-frame ones, with some missing. The repertoire holds under 2,500 clones, with 85% to 90% as singletons. The sequences come from tumor tissue, collected from a patient who underwent chemoradiotherapy. The receptor set was obtained from a human donor with HPV-associated anogenital cancer.

This chain joins TRBV6-5 and TRBJ2-7; D gene uncertain. Between the trimmed V and J ends, which lost 0 bases and 4 bases, there was a span of 13 bases. Germline assignment: CDR1 MNHEY and CDR2 SVGAGI. The CDR3 is 15 residues long. CDR3 loop: CASSYSPGEAYEQYF. The CDR3 DNA is TGTGCCAGCAGTTACTCGCCGGGTGAGGCTTACGAGCAGTACTTC.

V is TRBV5-4 and J is TRBJ2-5; the match to TRBD2 covers 8 bases. The germline gives CDR1 SGHNT, CDR2 YYREEE (reference sequence). With V trimmed by 7 bases and J by 3 bases, 5 bases remained unmatched. The CDR3 spans 13 residues. The CDR3 loop is CASHLAGKETQYF. As DNA, the CDR3 is TGTGCCAGCCACTTAGCGGGGAAAGAGACCCAGTACTTC.

V usage is TRBV18 and J usage is TRBJ1-2; D is ambiguous. Deletions cut 3 bases from V and 3 bases from J, with 11 bases between. CDR3 length: 14 residues. Per the germline V gene, CDR1 is KGHSH and CDR2 is LQKENI. The CDR3 bases are TGTGCCAGCTCACCGGAGCGCAGATACTATGGCTACACCTTC. Encoded protein: CASSPERRYYGYTF. Based on the CDR3 plus reference TRBV18 and TRBJ1-2, the full variable domain is NAGVMQNPRHLVRRRGQEARLRCSPMKGHSHVYWYRQLPEEGLKFMVYLQKENIIDESGMPKERFSAEFPKEGPSILRIQQVVRGDSAAYFCASSPERRYYGYTFGSGTRLTVV.